One sample yielded the 16 T cell receptor beta chains listed below, sequenced in a study of blood T cells in healthy people across ages (dated by TCRdb to between 2015 and 2017). The receptor library was made with 5' RACE. The listed sequencing device is Illumina HiSeq 2500. A second roughly 7 to 11 cycle PCR used a sample-barcoded 5' primer and a J-beta primer mix. Clones were called with MiXCR by TCRdb after fastp trimmed the public reads at Q25, and only in-frame beta chains were retained. CDR3 protein sequences are deduplicated, and each keeps its most common genes and DNA. This sample is represented by roughly 800,000 distinct CDR3 sequences; 50% to 65% of them were singletons. The ten most abundant clones make up roughly two fifths of the sample. What was sequenced was blood. These receptors were collected from an elderly man in good health.

This clonotype appeared a few times. V and J are TRBV5-1 and TRBJ1-1; TRBD1 agrees at 9 bases. The V segment lost 2 bases and the J segment 8 bases; nucleotides outside the gene matches: 4. Germline V gives CDR1 SGHRS, CDR2 YFSETQ. This CDR3 contains 13 residues. The CDR3 DNA reads TGCGCCAGCAGCTTTGACGGGACAGGGGAAGCTTTCTTT. Its translation: CASSFDGTGEAFF. The full variable domain, with the rest looked up from reference TRBV5-1 and TRBJ1-1, is KAGVTQTPRYLIKTRGQQVTLSCSPISGHRSVSWYQQTPGQGLQFLFEYFSETQRNKGNFPGRFSGRQFSNSRSEMNVSTLELGDSALYLCASSFDGTGEAFFGQGTRLTVV.

The chain links TRBV12-3 or TRBV12-4 to TRBJ2-7; D not resolved. V was trimmed by 6 bases and J by 4 bases, leaving 10 bases between them. The CDR3 has 12 amino acids. The CDR3 here is CASRLRAYEQYF. CDR3 sequence (DNA): TGTGCCAGCAGACTGAGAGCATACGAGCAGTACTTC.

J is TRBJ2-1 and V is TRBV3-1; a possible D gene is TRBD1 (6 bases). The CDR3 loop spans 12 amino acids. The germline gives CDR1 LGHDT, CDR2 YNNKEL (reference sequence). Trimming cost V 0 bases and J 15 bases, with 12 bases left between them. The CDR3 DNA follows: TGTGCCAGCAGCCAAGAAGGAACAGGGTGGTTCTTC. Translation gives CASSQEGTGWFF.

This clonotype was recorded a few times. J is TRBJ2-1 and V is TRBV5-6; 7 bases fit TRBD2. Trimming at V came to 5 bases and at J to 2 bases, leaving 7 bases not matched to a gene. The V gene's germline CDR1 is SGHDT and CDR2 YYEEEE. The CDR3 extends over 15 amino acids. CDR3 coding DNA: TGTGCCAGCAGAACGGCGGGAGCCGCCTACAATGAGCAGTTCTTC. Its protein is CASRTAGAAYNEQFF.

The chain links TRBV5-1 to TRBJ1-2; TRBD1 is a possible D gene (6 bases). Deletions cut 5 bases from V and 2 bases from J, with 13 bases between. The CDR3 spans 14 residues. Germline V CDR1 and CDR2: SGHRS, YFSETQ. Written as DNA, the CDR3 is TGCGCCAGCAGGCGGACAGAGCGGAACTATGGCTACACCTTC. Residues: CASRRTERNYGYTF.

This clonotype was seen more than once but under ten times. This rearrangement joins TRBV6-4 to TRBJ2-1; D is ambiguous. The CDR3 length is 13 residues. Between the trimmed V and J ends, which lost 6 bases and 8 bases, there was a span of 14 bases. Germline-derived CDR1 and CDR2 are MRHNA and SNTAGT. CDR3 bases: TGTGCCAGCAGCGAAAACCTTCAACATGAGCAGTTCTTC. Amino acids: CASSENLQHEQFF.

On this clonotype itself: Because it lacks the conserved phenylalanine or tryptophan at the end, this CDR3 is likely a read error. It is unclear where the CDR3 begins or ends on the DNA, so no DNA is shown, and the CDR3 is as TCRdb lists it. J is TRBJ2-1 and V is TRBV11-1; the table's D call of TRBD2 was not tested on the DNA. The CDR3 extends over 15 residues, inclusive of both ends. Germline CDR1 SGHAT, CDR2 FQDESV (reference sequence). The CDR3: CASSASIIVQNEQFI.

The chain combines TRBV7-9 with TRBJ1-5, with TRBD1 identical over 7 bases. V shed 4 bases, J shed 5 bases, and the junction held 5 bases outside the gene matches. This CDR3 region has 14 residues. Germline CDR1 and CDR2: SEHNR and FQNEAQ (reference sequence). The CDR3 spells CASSSPGTDQPQHF. Written as DNA, the CDR3 is TGTGCCAGCAGCTCACCCGGGACAGATCAGCCCCAGCATTTT. The full variable domain, completed using reference TRBV7-9 and TRBJ1-5, is DTGVSQNPRHKITKRGQNVTFRCDPISEHNRLYWYRQTLGQGPEFLTYFQNEAQLEKSRLLSDRFSAERPKGSFSTLEIQRTEQGDSAMYLCASSSPGTDQPQHFGDGTRLSIL.

This sequence joins TRBV7-3 and TRBJ2-3; TRBD2 matches 15 bases. The junction had 7 bases not matched to a gene; V was cut back by 3 bases and J by 6 bases. This CDR3 comprises 17 residues. The germline CDR1 and CDR2 sequences are SGHTA and FQGTGA. The CDR3, as DNA: TGTGCCAGCAGCTTGATAGGACTAGCGGGAGGGCGGGATACGCAGTATTTT. Residues: CASSLIGLAGGRDTQYF.

This chain uses TRBV20-1 with TRBJ2-1, with a possible D match to TRBD2 (6 bases). CDR1 DFQATT and CDR2 SNEGSKA come from the germline V gene (reference sequence). The length of the CDR3 is 14 residues. The ends were cut back, 1 base at V and 4 bases at J, with 11 bases in the middle. CDR3: CSARGERVYNEQFF. The CDR3 nucleotides read TGCAGTGCTAGAGGAGAGCGGGTATACAATGAGCAGTTCTTC.

V is TRBV7-9 and J is TRBJ1-2; 7 bases map to TRBD1. V trimming: 5 bases; J trimming: 1 base; junction bases outside the gene matches: 7. This CDR3 is 15 amino acids long. The germline V gene encodes CDR1 SEHNR and CDR2 FQNEAQ (reference sequence). CDR3 nucleotide sequence: TGTGCCAGCAGCGGGGGACAGACTCTTAACTATGGCTACACCTTC. Amino acid sequence: CASSGGQTLNYGYTF.

For the CDR3, the DNA is TGTGCCAGCACCGACGTGGCTAGCTCTCACTTGGAGCAGTTCTTC. This gives the protein CASTDVASSHLEQFF. J is TRBJ2-1 and V is TRBV6-2 or TRBV6-3; a possible D gene is TRBD2 (5 bases). The CDR3 consists of 15 residues. Germline CDR1 reads MNHEY; CDR2 reads SVGEGT. V was clipped by 7 bases and J by 10 bases, with 23 bases between them.

The CDR3 loop is CASSEPGIGETQYF. The CDR3 DNA follows: TGTGCCAGCAGTGAACCGGGAATCGGAGAGACCCAGTACTTC. The rearrangement uses TRBV25-1 and TRBJ2-4; D might be TRBD2 (5 bases). The J call may be wrong; the DNA end is better matched by TRBJ2-5. Germline assignment: CDR1 MGHDK and CDR2 SYGVNS. This CDR3 contains 14 residues.

CDR3 coding DNA: TGTGCCAGCAGTTTATTCATATTCACTAGCTCCTACAATGAGCAGTTCTTC. Translated, it gives CASSLFIFTSSYNEQFF. The chain recombines TRBV28 with TRBJ2-1, with a tentative D call TRBD2 (5 bases). Trimming removed 1 base at V and 0 bases at J, with 13 bases between. This CDR3 comprises 17 residues. The germline V gene has CDR1 MDHEN and CDR2 SYDVKM.

The chain is built from TRBV12-3 or TRBV12-4 and TRBJ1-1, with D uncertain. The CDR3 loop spans 15 amino acids. Trimming removed 5 bases at V and 1 base at J, with 14 bases between. CDR3: CASSDQDRGNTEAFF. DNA for the CDR3: TGTGCCAGCAGTGACCAGGATCGCGGGAACACTGAAGCTTTCTTT.

This clonotype was counted between two and nine times. The V gene is TRBV19, the J gene TRBJ2-3; 8 bases align to TRBD2. Per germline, CDR1 LNHDA and CDR2 SQIVND (reference sequence). Trimming at V came to 7 bases and at J to 3 bases, leaving 9 bases not matched to a gene. This CDR3 contains 15 residues. Here the CDR3 reads CASNPREGRTDTQYF. CDR3 in DNA: TGTGCCAGTAACCCCCGGGAGGGCCGAACAGATACGCAGTATTTT.